One sample yielded the 32 T cell receptor beta chains listed below, sequenced in a study of blood T cell repertoires in COVID-19. Measured with immunoSEQ multiplex PCR; TCRdb has only the in-frame clones, and not every one. The sample shows about 170,000 clones, about 80% of them seen only once. The sample consisted of peripheral blood. The receptors here all came from a woman older than 75 with acute or convalescent COVID-19.

The chain carries TRBV7-8 and TRBJ1-1, with no clear D. The CDR3 is 13 amino acids. Germline V gene sequence: CDR1 SGHVS, CDR2 FQNEAQ. V lost 5 bases, J lost 1 base, and 8 bases lay in between. The CDR3 region is CASSASTNTEAFF. The CDR3 DNA sequence: TGTGCCAGCAGCGCGTCTACGAACACTGAAGCTTTCTTT.

The chain links TRBV11-3 to TRBJ2-1; D is unclear. Trimming stripped 1 base from V and 3 bases from J, with 7 bases between. This CDR3 spans 14 amino acids. From germline, CDR1 is SGHNT and CDR2 YENEEA. Written as DNA, the CDR3 is TGTGCCAGCAGCTTAGGAGGCATCTACAATGAGCAGTTCTTC. It encodes CASSLGGIYNEQFF.

J is TRBJ1-2 and V is TRBV30; tentative D call: TRBD1 (6 bases). This CDR3 comprises 13 residues. Germline lookup yields CDR1 GTSNPN and CDR2 SVGIG (reference sequence). The ends were cut back, 6 bases at V and 6 bases at J, with 17 bases in the middle. CDR3 DNA: TGTGCCTGTTTTAACAGGGAGGGGCATGGCTACACCTTC. This gives the protein CACFNREGHGYTF.

The V call is TRBV5-1, the J call TRBJ1-1; D possibly corresponds to TRBD1 (5 bases). The CDR3 is 15 residues long. The germline V and J ends were trimmed by 0 bases and 1 base, with 10 bases remaining between them. The germline V gene has CDR1 SGHRS and CDR2 YFSETQ. This chain's CDR3 is CASSLAGIGNTEAFF. Written as DNA, the CDR3 is TGCGCCAGCAGCTTGGCAGGGATTGGGAACACTGAAGCTTTCTTT.

The chain links TRBV7-9 to TRBJ1-4; no definite D call. Germline CDR1 reads SEHNR; CDR2 reads FQNEAQ (reference sequence). V was pared by 3 bases and J by 1 base, with 9 bases between. The CDR3 extends over 15 amino acids. CDR3 protein: CASSLGRGTNEKLFF. CDR3 DNA: TGTGCCAGCAGCTTGGGTCGGGGAACTAATGAAAAACTGTTTTTT.

This clone was seen a few times. The rearrangement links TRBV19 to TRBJ1-5; TRBD1 agrees at 8 bases. The germline gives CDR1 LNHDA, CDR2 SQIVND (reference sequence). The CDR3 runs to 18 residues. Trimming took 0 bases from V and 3 from J; bases not matched to a gene: 10. The CDR3 nucleotides read TGTGCCAGTAGTATAGATCTAAGGGGACAGGCTCTCAATCAGCCCCAGCATTTT. This encodes CASSIDLRGQALNQPQHF.

V usage is TRBV5-4 and J usage is TRBJ2-5; 13 bases agree with TRBD2. V lost 3 bases and J lost 1; bases outside the gene matches: 9. Germline CDR1 and CDR2: SGHNT and YYREEE (reference sequence). This CDR3 is built from 18 residues. As DNA, the CDR3 is TGTGCCAGCAGCTCTACCGGGACTAGCGGGGTCCTCCAAGAGACCCAGTACTTC. It translates to CASSSTGTSGVLQETQYF. The variable domain in full, with the rest retrieved from reference TRBV5-4 and TRBJ2-5, is ETGVTQSPTHLIKTRGQQVTLRCSSQSGHNTVSWYQQALGQGPQFIFQYYREEENGRGNFPPRFSGLQFPNYSSELNVNALELDDSALYLCASSSTGTSGVLQETQYFGPGTRLLVL.

The V call is TRBV5-4, the J call TRBJ2-7; tentatively, D is TRBD2 (6 bases). This CDR3 is built from 13 residues. V dropped 0 bases and J dropped 7 bases, with 11 bases sitting between them. Germline V gene data show CDR1 as SGHNT and CDR2 as YYREEE (reference sequence). CDR3 nucleotides: TGTGCCAGCAGCTTGGCCGGGGGTTGGGAGCAGTACTTC. It is translated as CASSLAGGWEQYF.

The chain recombines TRBV6-2 or TRBV6-3 with TRBJ1-1; no clear D gene. Germline values: CDR1 MNHEY, CDR2 SVGEGT. The ends were cut back, 2 bases at V and 1 base at J, with 8 bases in the middle. This CDR3 is 14 amino acids long. CDR3 in amino acids: CASSYRRGNTEAFF. The DNA of the CDR3 is TGTGCCAGCAGTTACCGACGGGGGAACACTGAAGCTTTCTTT.

The chain couples TRBV2 to TRBJ2-7, with a tentative D call TRBD2 (6 bases). V dropped 8 bases and J dropped 5 bases, with 22 bases sitting between them. Germline lookup yields CDR1 SNHLY and CDR2 FYNNEI. The CDR3 is made up of 15 amino acids. In DNA, the CDR3 is TGTGCCAGCCTAGAACGGGCTTCTAGCGTCGACGAGCAGTACTTC. Residues: CASLERASSVDEQYF.

Here the CDR3 reads CASSSQVDTEAFF. CDR3 DNA: TGTGCCAGCAGCTCCCAGGTGGACACTGAAGCTTTCTTT. This sequence joins TRBV7-2 and TRBJ1-1, with unresolved D. Trimming pared 4 bases from V and 3 bases from J, leaving 9 bases between. Germline V lookup: CDR1 SGHTA, CDR2 FQGNSA. The CDR3 consists of 13 residues.

The V and J genes are TRBV27 and TRBJ2-1, with D maybe TRBD2 (7 bases). CDR1 MNHEY and CDR2 SMNVEV come from the germline V gene (reference sequence). Deletions cut 5 bases from V and 4 bases from J, with 18 bases between. The CDR3 loop spans 16 amino acids. This CDR3 reads CASSIRLGGVYNEQFF. CDR3 bases: TGTGCCAGCAGTATACGACTAGGGGGGGTGTACAATGAGCAGTTCTTC.

The V call is TRBV3-1 (or the pseudogene TRBV3-2), the J call TRBJ1-6; no firm D call. The CDR3 totals 14 residues. Per germline, CDR1 LGHDT and CDR2 YNNKEL (reference sequence). Between the trimmed V and J ends, which lost 3 bases and 5 bases, there was a span of 8 bases. CDR3: CASSHRMHNSPLHF. The DNA of the CDR3 is TGTGCCAGCAGCCACAGGATGCATAATTCACCCCTCCACTTT.

V usage is TRBV6-5 and J usage is TRBJ2-1; 7 nucleotides match TRBD2. Germline V gives CDR1 MNHEY, CDR2 SVGAGI. V was pared by 6 bases and J by 6 bases, with 5 bases of the junction left unmatched. The CDR3 length is 13 residues. DNA for the CDR3: TGTGCCAGCAGCCGAACTAGCGCCAATGAGCAGTTCTTC. It specifies CASSRTSANEQFF.

This CDR3 is CASSITRGTEAFF. In nucleotides, the CDR3 is TGTGCCAGTAGTATCACGAGAGGGACTGAAGCTTTCTTT. The V and J genes are TRBV19 and TRBJ1-1; no definite D call. From germline, CDR1 is LNHDA and CDR2 SQIVND (reference sequence). V lost 3 bases and J lost 5, with 10 bases in between. CDR3 length equals 13 residues.

The V call is TRBV5-1, the J call TRBJ2-5; D possibly corresponds to TRBD1 (6 bases). The germline V gene has CDR1 SGHRS and CDR2 YFSETQ. The length of the CDR3 is 13 residues. V shed 4 bases and J shed 5 bases, with 12 bases lying between them. CDR3 residues: CASSDTGLETQYF. The DNA for the CDR3 is TGCGCCAGCAGCGATACAGGGTTGGAGACCCAGTACTTC.

This sequence joins TRBV4-1 and TRBJ2-3; TRBD2 agrees at 7 bases. CDR3 length: 15 amino acids. The germline V gene has CDR1 MGHRA and CDR2 YSYEKL. The V gene end was trimmed by 7 bases and the J gene end by 1 base; junction bases not matched to a gene: 8. The CDR3 nucleotides are TGCGCCAGCACCCTTTATGCGGGGGGCACAGATACGCAGTATTTT. This codes for CASTLYAGGTDTQYF.

The gene calls are TRBV6-5 and TRBJ2-1; D may be TRBD2 (6 bases). The CDR3 has 15 amino acids. CDR1 is MNHEY, CDR2 SVGAGI, per germline. Trimming took off 8 bases at V and 1 base at J, with 15 bases between the two ends. The CDR3, as DNA: TGTGCCAGCGCGATGGGGGGAGCATCCTACAATGAGCAGTTCTTC. Protein product: CASAMGGASYNEQFF.

This sequence joins TRBV28 and TRBJ2-2; D is ambiguous. The length of the CDR3 is 13 residues. Trimming removed 5 bases from V and 5 bases from J, with 9 bases in between. Germline V CDR1 and CDR2: MDHEN, SYDVKM. The CDR3 DNA is TGTGCCAGCAGTCACATTCAGACCGGGGAGCTGTTTTTT. Translation gives CASSHIQTGELFF. Combining the CDR3 with reference TRBV28 and TRBJ2-2 gives the whole variable domain DVKVTQSSRYLVKRTGEKVFLECVQDMDHENMFWYRQDPGLGLRLIYFSYDVKMKEKGDIPEGYSVSREKKERFSLILESASTNQTSMYLCASSHIQTGELFFGEGSRLTVL.

V gene TRBV29-1 combines with J gene TRBJ2-3; 8 bases align to TRBD1. The CDR3 is 14 amino acids. After removal of 3 bases from V and 6 bases from J, the junction contained 8 bases not matched to a gene. CDR1 and CDR2 (germline): SQVTM, ANQGSEA. The CDR3 bases are TGCAGCGTTGACCTCGGACAGGGTAGCGATACGCAGTATTTT. Translating gives CSVDLGQGSDTQYF.

The chain joins TRBV15 to TRBJ1-3; D not resolved. Trimming removed 0 bases from V and 2 bases from J, with 14 bases in between. Germline V gives CDR1 LNHNV, CDR2 YYDKDF (reference sequence). This CDR3 contains 17 residues. The CDR3: CATSRELPTAAGNTIYF. The CDR3 nucleotides are TGTGCCACCAGCAGAGAGCTCCCTACGGCGGCTGGAAACACCATATATTTT.

The chain carries TRBV11-3 and TRBJ2-3; D is perhaps TRBD2 (6 bases). The germline V gene encodes CDR1 SGHNT and CDR2 YENEEA. The CDR3 totals 15 residues. V was shortened by 1 base and J by 0 bases, with 8 bases between the two germline ends. The DNA for the CDR3 is TGTGCCAGCAGCTTAGGCGGGACTAGCACAGATACGCAGTATTTT. It yields the protein CASSLGGTSTDTQYF.

The chain uses TRBV5-1 and TRBJ1-1, with 8 nucleotides matching TRBD1. The CDR3 is 14 amino acids. The V segment lost 1 base and the J segment 1 base; nucleotides outside the gene matches: 0. Per germline, CDR1 SGHRS and CDR2 YFSETQ. The CDR3 loop is CASSLTGGNTEAFF. The DNA for the CDR3 is TGCGCCAGCAGCTTGACAGGGGGGAACACTGAAGCTTTCTTT.

The J gene is TRBJ2-2, the V gene TRBV5-1; TRBD2 matches at 11 bases. The CDR3 runs 16 residues. CDR1 is SGHRS and CDR2 is YFSETQ in the germline V gene. The ends lost 3 bases at V and 0 bases at J; junction bases unmatched: 1. Here the CDR3 DNA reads TGCGCCAGCAGCTCGACTAGCGGGACGAACACCGGGGAGCTGTTTTTT. It encodes CASSSTSGTNTGELFF.

The CDR3 region has the DNA TGTGCCAGCAGCCAAGACCGGGATAATTCACCCCTCCACTTT. Translating gives CASSQDRDNSPLHF. The V and J genes are TRBV3-1 (or the pseudogene TRBV3-2) and TRBJ1-6; no reliable D call. Germline assignment: CDR1 LGHDT and CDR2 YNNKEL (reference sequence). The CDR3 covers 14 residues. Trimming took 0 bases from V and 5 from J, leaving 5 bases between them.

This clone was seen a handful of times. This chain connects TRBV7-2 to TRBJ2-3, with TRBD2 matching over 15 bases. Germline V gene lookup returns CDR1 SGHTA and CDR2 FQGNSA. The CDR3 has 18 amino acids. V lost 5 bases and J lost 8; bases outside the gene matches: 14. The CDR3: CASSQGLAGGPYPTTQYF. The CDR3 region has the DNA TGTGCCAGCAGCCAAGGACTAGCGGGAGGGCCGTATCCCACTACGCAGTATTTT.

This clone has more than one count but fewer than ten. The V and J genes are TRBV3-1 (or the pseudogene TRBV3-2) and TRBJ2-7; 7 bases are a match to TRBD1. The germline gives CDR1 LGHDT, CDR2 YNNKEL (reference sequence). V trimming: 4 bases; J trimming: 3 bases; junction bases outside the gene matches: 6. The CDR3 length is 14 residues. The CDR3 DNA sequence: TGTGCCAGCAGCCCCCGGGGACAGCACTACGAGCAGTACTTC. Translating gives CASSPRGQHYEQYF.

The sample holds a few counts of this clone. The chain is built from TRBV21-1 and TRBJ2-7; the DNA was not compared with TRBD1, the D call given in the table. TRBV21-1 is tagged as a pseudogene. This CDR3 region has 13 residues. CDR3 in amino acids: CASKGASSYEQYF. The CDR3 DNA sequence: TGTGCCAGCAAGGGGGCTAGCTCCTACGAGCAGTACTTC.

V is TRBV5-6 and J is TRBJ1-2; no clear D. Trimming removed 0 bases at V and 4 bases at J, with 10 bases between. CDR3 length: 14 residues. From germline, CDR1 is SGHDT and CDR2 YYEEEE. The CDR3 spells CASSLAQKFYGYTF. The CDR3 DNA follows: TGTGCCAGCAGCTTGGCCCAAAAATTCTATGGCTACACCTTC. The full variable domain, completed using reference TRBV5-6 and TRBJ1-2, is DAGVTQSPTHLIKTRGQQVTLRCSPKSGHDTVSWYQQALGQGPQFIFQYYEEEERQRGNFPDRFSGHQFPNYSSELNVNALLLGDSALYLCASSLAQKFYGYTFGSGTRLTVV.

The chain recombines TRBV7-9 with TRBJ2-1; 9 bases align to TRBD2. Looked up from germline, CDR1 is SEHNR and CDR2 is FQNEAQ (reference sequence). The ends lost 6 bases at V and 2 bases at J; junction bases unmatched: 8. The CDR3 length is 16 residues. The CDR3 DNA follows: TGTGCCAGCAGATTTAGCGGGAGAGGGGCCTACAATGAGCAGTTCTTC. This codes for CASRFSGRGAYNEQFF.

V is TRBV18 and J is TRBJ2-7; 8 positions agree with TRBD1. The CDR3 is 13 residues long. V gave up 0 bases and J gave up 9 bases; unmatched junction bases: 4. Germline V lookup: CDR1 KGHSH, CDR2 LQKENI. CDR3 sequence: CASSPPGQGRQYF. In DNA form, the CDR3 reads TGTGCCAGCTCACCACCCGGACAGGGAAGGCAGTACTTC.

The chain is built from TRBV6-6 and TRBJ2-3; perhaps TRBD1 as D (5 bases). Trimming cost V 4 bases and J 0 bases, with 11 bases left between them. From germline, CDR1 is MNHNY and CDR2 SVGAGI (reference sequence). The CDR3 runs 15 residues. CDR3 coding DNA: TGTGCCAGCAGTTTTGGACATTTAAGCACAGATACGCAGTATTTT. Residues: CASSFGHLSTDTQYF.